Below are 7 T cell receptor beta chains sequenced from a single sample in a study of blood T cell repertoires in COVID-19. Some clones are missing from TCRdb's copy, which holds only in-frame ones; the method was immunoSEQ multiplex PCR. Here the sample spans 200,000 to 300,000 clones, approximately 83% being singletons. The sample taken for sequencing was peripheral blood. These receptors all stem from a woman in her 30s who had recovered from COVID-19.

This rearrangement joins TRBV6-5 to TRBJ2-7; D may be TRBD2 (6 bases). Germline CDR1 and CDR2: MNHEY and SVGAGI. The germline V and J ends were trimmed by 6 bases and 12 bases, with 18 bases remaining between them. This CDR3 region has 12 residues. The CDR3 reads CASSKPGVVVYF. The DNA for the CDR3 is TGTGCCAGCAGCAAACCGGGGGTGGTGGTGTACTTC.

The chain has TRBV5-1 and TRBJ1-2, with 8 bases that match TRBD1. J was trimmed by 8 bases and V by 2 bases; bases with no gene match: 11. Looked up from germline, CDR1 is SGHRS and CDR2 is YFSETQ. This CDR3 is built from 15 residues. For the CDR3, the DNA is TGCGCCAGCAGCTTTCCGGGACAGGTTAATCCAGGCTACACCTTC. Protein sequence: CASSFPGQVNPGYTF.

The genes are TRBV9 and TRBJ2-3; 8 bases align to TRBD2. This CDR3 has 16 amino acids. J was trimmed by 1 base and V by 3 bases; bases with no gene match: 7. Per germline, CDR1 SGDLS and CDR2 YYNGEE. The DNA of the CDR3 is TGTGCCAGCAGCGAAAACGCGGGGGGCCGCACAGATACGCAGTATTTT. Translation gives CASSENAGGRTDTQYF.

The chain is built from TRBV7-7 and TRBJ2-3; 7 nucleotides agree with TRBD2. Germline trimming cut 8 bases from V and 1 base from J; bases unmatched to any gene: 21. CDR1 is SSHAT and CDR2 is FNYEAQ in the germline V gene (reference sequence). The length of the CDR3 is 19 residues. CDR3 in DNA: TGTGCCAGCGGACCCGATTTGTCCGGGGGGTGGCCGGGCACAGATACGCAGTATTTT. It encodes CASGPDLSGGWPGTDTQYF.

CDR3 sequence (DNA): TGTGCCAGTAGTATAGATCGGTGGGCCACCTACGAGCAGTACTTC. This encodes CASSIDRWATYEQYF. This chain links TRBV19 with TRBJ2-7; no clear D. Germline loops: CDR1 LNHDA, CDR2 SQIVND (reference sequence). V was trimmed by 0 bases and J by 2 bases, leaving 11 bases between them. The CDR3 consists of 15 residues.

About this clone: Other nucleotide sequences from this sample produce the same CDR3. The V call is TRBV12-3 or TRBV12-4, the J call TRBJ1-2; D remains ambiguous. This CDR3 region has 13 residues. V lost 1 base and J 2 bases, leaving 5 bases between the germline ends. The chain's CDR3 is CASSLGRNYGYTF. CDR3 in DNA: TGTGCCAGCAGTTTAGGCAGAAACTATGGCTACACCTTC.

This clone was detected only once. This chain uses TRBV15 with TRBJ2-7; 10 positions match TRBD1. The CDR3 consists of 15 residues. The V gene's germline CDR1 is LNHNV and CDR2 YYDKDF (reference sequence). V was clipped by 4 bases and J by 0 bases; unmatched bases: 3. CDR3 in DNA: TGTGCCACCAGCACCAGGGACAGGGGCTCCTACGAGCAGTACTTC. Amino acid sequence: CATSTRDRGSYEQYF.